The 21 T cell receptor beta chains in this list originate from one sample, sequenced in a study of blood T cell repertoires in COVID-19. Using immunoSEQ multiplex PCR, the repertoire was profiled, and TCRdb retains in-frame clones only, with some absent. The sample shows around 99,000 clones, about four fifths of them seen only once. Sample: peripheral blood. The receptors here all came from a woman older than 75 with active or convalescent COVID-19.

V is TRBV19 and J is TRBJ1-5; maybe TRBD1 (6 bases). V was shortened by 5 bases and J by 1 base, with 15 bases between the two germline ends. The germline V gene encodes CDR1 LNHDA and CDR2 SQIVND (reference sequence). The CDR3 is 16 residues long. DNA for the CDR3: TGTGCCAGTAGTGCATCCCAGGGGATCAGCAATCAGCCCCAGCATTTT. Translating it yields CASSASQGISNQPQHF.

The chain combines TRBV19 with TRBJ1-1, with TRBD1 identical over 10 bases. CDR3 size: 15 residues. V was clipped by 5 bases and J by 3 bases; unmatched bases: 6. Germline CDR1 and CDR2: LNHDA and SQIVND (reference sequence). As DNA, the CDR3 is TGTGCCAGTAGTCTTCGACAGGGGGCCTACACTGAAGCTTTCTTT. Residues: CASSLRQGAYTEAFF.

This rearrangement joins TRBV6-5 to TRBJ2-1; D perhaps matches TRBD1 (6 bases). CDR1 is MNHEY, CDR2 SVGAGI, per germline. The CDR3 length is 14 residues. The germline V and J ends were trimmed by 0 bases and 11 bases, with 14 bases remaining between them. This CDR3 reads CASSYSQGYMKQFF. For the CDR3, the DNA is TGTGCCAGCAGTTACTCACAGGGCTATATGAAGCAGTTCTTC.

The genes are TRBV29-1 and TRBJ2-5; D might be TRBD2 (7 bases). The germline V and J ends were trimmed by 2 bases and 5 bases, with 12 bases remaining between them. The germline CDR1 and CDR2 sequences are SQVTM and ANQGSEA. The CDR3 sequence is 13 residues long. This CDR3 reads CSVERGGGETQYF. CDR3 nucleotide sequence: TGCAGCGTTGAAAGGGGGGGAGGGGAGACCCAGTACTTC.

V is TRBV28 and J is TRBJ2-2, with TRBD1 matching over 10 bases. V gave up 5 bases and J gave up 5 bases; unmatched junction bases: 2. The CDR3 contains 14 residues. Germline CDR1 MDHEN, CDR2 SYDVKM. The CDR3 DNA follows: TGTGCCAGCAGTGCGGGACAGGGGACCGGGGAGCTGTTTTTT. Translating gives CASSAGQGTGELFF.

The chain carries TRBV5-1 and TRBJ2-3; tentative D call: TRBD2 (5 bases). Germline V lookup: CDR1 SGHRS, CDR2 YFSETQ. The CDR3 contains 14 residues. Trimming cost V 0 bases and J 3 bases, with 8 bases left between them. In DNA form, the CDR3 reads TGCGCCAGCAGCTTGGACGGGATAACAGATACGCAGTATTTT. Translated, it gives CASSLDGITDTQYF.

The chain recombines TRBV30 with TRBJ2-3; D remains ambiguous. This CDR3 comprises 12 residues. Trimming took 2 bases from V and 1 from J, leaving 4 bases between them. From germline, CDR1 is GTSNPN and CDR2 SVGIG (reference sequence). The chain's CDR3 is CAWSRGTDTQYF. CDR3 in DNA: TGTGCCTGGAGTCGCGGCACAGATACGCAGTATTTT.

About this clone: The junction differs from germline at one of its ends, possibly a read error. The CDR3 region is CASSPSVQETQYF. Written as DNA, the CDR3 is TGTGCCAGCAGTCCTTCTGTCCAAGAGACCCAGTACTTC. The genes are TRBV5-1 and TRBJ2-5; D is unresolved. Germline loops: CDR1 SGHRS, CDR2 YFSETQ. The CDR3 is made up of 13 amino acids.

The chain couples TRBV6-2 or TRBV6-3 to TRBJ2-1; 8 nucleotides match TRBD2. The V gene's germline CDR1 is MNHEY and CDR2 SVGEGT. The CDR3 runs to 17 residues. V lost 5 bases to trimming and J lost 2 bases; unmatched junction nucleotides: 11. The CDR3 sequence: CASSTWTSLKAYNEQFF. CDR3 nucleotides: TGTGCCAGCAGTACCTGGACTAGCCTGAAAGCCTACAATGAGCAGTTCTTC.

This rearrangement joins TRBV30 to TRBJ1-2, with D possibly TRBD1 on 5 matching bases. The V end lost 1 base, the J end lost 4 bases, and 16 bases lay between the germline ends. CDR1 and CDR2 from the germline V gene are GTSNPN and SVGIG (reference sequence). This CDR3 spans 15 amino acids. CDR3 DNA sequence: TGTGCCTGGAGTGCCTCTCGGGAGAGGGGCTATGGCTACACCTTC. This encodes CAWSASRERGYGYTF.

This chain uses TRBV28 with TRBJ1-2; D might be TRBD1 (5 bases). The CDR3 extends over 14 amino acids. Germline V CDR1 and CDR2: MDHEN, SYDVKM. V dropped 1 base and J dropped 4 bases, with 10 bases sitting between them. The CDR3 nucleotides are TGTGCCAGCAGTTTATCCCCAGGGATCTATGGCTACACCTTC. Translation gives CASSLSPGIYGYTF.

The chain uses TRBV11-2 and TRBJ1-1, with unresolved D. The CDR3 totals 14 residues. The germline gives CDR1 SGHAT, CDR2 FQNNGV. Trimming removed 1 base at V and 3 bases at J, with 9 bases between. The CDR3 nucleotides are TGTGCCAGCAGCTTAGTACCCGGGGACACTGAAGCTTTCTTT. This encodes CASSLVPGDTEAFF.

This chain connects TRBV19 to TRBJ1-5; D uncertain. Germline values: CDR1 LNHDA, CDR2 SQIVND (reference sequence). V was clipped by 3 bases and J by 1 base, with 10 bases between them. This CDR3 comprises 15 residues. Here the CDR3 DNA reads TGTGCCAGTAGTATCCCCGGGAGAAGCAATCAGCCCCAGCATTTT. Translating gives CASSIPGRSNQPQHF.

The chain employs TRBV5-4 and TRBJ1-2; no firm D call. The CDR3 is 13 amino acids. Germline V gene data show CDR1 as SGHNT and CDR2 as YYREEE (reference sequence). The V and J ends lost 4 bases and 1 base respectively, with 8 bases between them. For the CDR3, the DNA is TGTGCCAGCAGCAATCCGAGTAACTATGGCTACACCTTC. Translating it yields CASSNPSNYGYTF. The variable domain in full, with the rest retrieved from reference TRBV5-4 and TRBJ1-2, is ETGVTQSPTHLIKTRGQQVTLRCSSQSGHNTVSWYQQALGQGPQFIFQYYREEENGRGNFPPRFSGLQFPNYSSELNVNALELDDSALYLCASSNPSNYGYTFGSGTRLTVV.

The chain recombines TRBV7-9 with TRBJ2-5, with a weak D call TRBD1 (5 bases). V was shortened by 8 bases and J by 5 bases, with 9 bases between the two germline ends. CDR1 and CDR2 from the germline V gene are SEHNR and FQNEAQ (reference sequence). CDR3 length: 11 amino acids. This chain's CDR3 is CASQGWETQYF. For the CDR3, the DNA is TGTGCCAGCCAGGGATGGGAGACCCAGTACTTC.

CDR3 in DNA: TGTGCCAGCAGTGCGCCGGGACAAACTAATGAAAAACTGTTTTTT. Amino acids: CASSAPGQTNEKLFF. This rearrangement joins TRBV25-1 to TRBJ1-4; D perhaps matches TRBD1 (6 bases). The germline V gene has CDR1 MGHDK and CDR2 SYGVNS. This CDR3 contains 15 residues. The V end was cut by 4 bases, the J end by 1 base, with 10 bases between.

The chain uses TRBV27 and TRBJ2-3; 13 positions agree with TRBD2. CDR1 MNHEY and CDR2 SMNVEV come from the germline V gene (reference sequence). This CDR3 is built from 18 residues. Germline trimming cut 4 bases from V and 0 bases from J; bases unmatched to any gene: 7. The CDR3, as DNA: TGTGCCAGCAGTTCGTGGACTAGCGGGAGAACTAGCACAGATACGCAGTATTTT. It yields the protein CASSSWTSGRTSTDTQYF.

V usage is TRBV2 and J usage is TRBJ2-7; TRBD1 aligns across 8 bases. This CDR3 contains 13 residues. V trimming: 5 bases; J trimming: 5 bases; junction bases outside the gene matches: 5. CDR1 SNHLY and CDR2 FYNNEI come from the germline V gene. As DNA, the CDR3 is TGTGCCAGCAGTAGTACAGGGGGGAACGAGCAGTACTTC. Residues: CASSSTGGNEQYF. Filled out from reference TRBV2 and TRBJ2-7, the complete variable domain reads EPEVTQTPSHQVTQMGQEVILRCVPISNHLYFYWYRQILGQKVEFLVSFYNNEISEKSEIFDDQFSVERPDGSNFTLKIRSTKLEDSAMYFCASSSTGGNEQYFGPGTRLTVT.

CDR3 protein: CASSYRNPGREGETQYF. The CDR3 DNA reads TGCGCCAGCAGCTACAGGAACCCGGGACGGGAGGGGGAGACCCAGTACTTC. The chain recombines TRBV5-1 with TRBJ2-5; 8 bases fit TRBD2. The CDR3 runs to 17 residues. V was clipped by 3 bases and J by 5 bases; unmatched bases: 15. Germline CDR1 SGHRS, CDR2 YFSETQ.

V and J are TRBV2 and TRBJ1-6; 7 bases match TRBD1. The CDR3 sequence is 13 residues long. The V segment lost 4 bases and the J segment 8 bases; nucleotides outside the gene matches: 2. Germline CDR1 SNHLY, CDR2 FYNNEI. The CDR3 bases are TGTGCCAGCAGTGGGGACAGTTATTCACCCCTCCACTTT. Encoded protein: CASSGDSYSPLHF.

The chain uses TRBV7-3 and TRBJ1-2; TRBD1 matches at 7 bases. The junction had 9 bases not matched to a gene; V was cut back by 4 bases and J by 7 bases. Germline V gene lookup returns CDR1 SGHTA and CDR2 FQGTGA. The CDR3 is made up of 14 amino acids. The DNA for the CDR3 is TGTGCCAGCAGCTCGCCGGGACAGATTGGTGGCTACACCTTC. Translating gives CASSSPGQIGGYTF.